This T cell receptor (beta chain) comes out of a study of circulating and synovial CD4+ cells in juvenile arthritis. Study results and limitations: Shared-clonotype fractions with synovium likely underestimate full repertoire overlap.

Germline-derived CDR1 and CDR2 are GTSNPN and SVGIG (reference sequence). CDR3 length: 12 amino acids. V was pared by 3 bases and J by 1 base, with 5 bases between. Sequenced by immunoSEQ multiplex PCR; TCRdb stores in-frame clones only, minus some. The data show more than 13,000 clones, with over 80% seen just once and more than 3.5% held by the top ten. Only a few counts were recorded for this clone. Its matching antigen is unknown. Sequences were obtained from CD4+ T cells from synovial fluid. The source of this sequence is a human patient with juvenile idiopathic arthritis. Some clones in this sample may be carry-over from other donors' samples. This chain connects TRBV30 to TRBJ2-3, with no clear D. The CDR3 nucleotides are TGTGCCTGGAGCGAGGGCACAGATACGCAGTATTTT. Its translation is CAWSEGTDTQYF.